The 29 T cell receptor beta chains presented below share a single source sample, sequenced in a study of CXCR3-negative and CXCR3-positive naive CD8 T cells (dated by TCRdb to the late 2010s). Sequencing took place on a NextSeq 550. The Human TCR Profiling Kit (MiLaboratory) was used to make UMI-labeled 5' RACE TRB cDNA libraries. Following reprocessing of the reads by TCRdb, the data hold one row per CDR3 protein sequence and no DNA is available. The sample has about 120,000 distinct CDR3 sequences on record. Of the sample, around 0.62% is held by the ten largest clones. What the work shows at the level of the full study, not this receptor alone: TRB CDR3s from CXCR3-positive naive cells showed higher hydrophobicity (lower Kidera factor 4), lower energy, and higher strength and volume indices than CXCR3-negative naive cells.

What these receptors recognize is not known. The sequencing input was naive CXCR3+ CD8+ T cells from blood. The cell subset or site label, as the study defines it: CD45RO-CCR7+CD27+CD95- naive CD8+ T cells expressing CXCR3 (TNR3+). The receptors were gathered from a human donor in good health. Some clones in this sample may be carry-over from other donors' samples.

This CDR3 is CASSRTLFDRTHYIDNEQFF. V usage is TRBV23-1 and J usage is TRBJ2-1; TCRdb's D call, TRBD1, is unchecked because there is no DNA. TRBV23-1 is given ORF status, its function remaining uncertain. The CDR3 has 20 residues.

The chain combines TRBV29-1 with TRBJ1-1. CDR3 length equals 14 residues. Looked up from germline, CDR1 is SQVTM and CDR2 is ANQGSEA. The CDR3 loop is CSVEGRTDGTEAFF.

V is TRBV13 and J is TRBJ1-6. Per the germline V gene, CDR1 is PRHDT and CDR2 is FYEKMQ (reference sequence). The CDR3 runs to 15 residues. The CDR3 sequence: CASSLGAAGNSPLHF.

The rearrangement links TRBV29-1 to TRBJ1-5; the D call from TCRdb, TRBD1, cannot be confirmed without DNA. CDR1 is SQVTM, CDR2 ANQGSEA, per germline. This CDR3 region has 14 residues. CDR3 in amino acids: CSVPTGNSGQPQHF.

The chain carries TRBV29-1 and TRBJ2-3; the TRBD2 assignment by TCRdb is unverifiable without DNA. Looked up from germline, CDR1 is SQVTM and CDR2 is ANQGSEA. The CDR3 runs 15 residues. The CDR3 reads CSVGGTSGRTDTQYF.

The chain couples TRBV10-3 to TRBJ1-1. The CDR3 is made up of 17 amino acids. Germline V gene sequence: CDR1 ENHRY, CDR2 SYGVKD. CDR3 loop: CAISETDRTGGRTEAFF.

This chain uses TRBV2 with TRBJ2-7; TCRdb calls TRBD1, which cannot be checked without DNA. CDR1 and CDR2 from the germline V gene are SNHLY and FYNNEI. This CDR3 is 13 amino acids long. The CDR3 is CAIRPGQDYEQYF.

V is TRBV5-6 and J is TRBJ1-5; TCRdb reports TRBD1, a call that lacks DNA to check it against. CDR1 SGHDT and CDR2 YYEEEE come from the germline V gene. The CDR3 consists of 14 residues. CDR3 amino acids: CASSFGGRGQPQHF.

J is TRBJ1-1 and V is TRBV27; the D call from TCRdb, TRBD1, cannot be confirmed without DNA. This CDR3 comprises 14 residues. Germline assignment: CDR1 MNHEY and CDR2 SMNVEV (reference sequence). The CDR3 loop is CASSLSGGYTEAFF.

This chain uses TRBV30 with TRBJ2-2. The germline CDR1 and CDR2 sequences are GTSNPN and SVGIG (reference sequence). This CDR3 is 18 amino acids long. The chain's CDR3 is CAWSVVGRSIANTGELFF.

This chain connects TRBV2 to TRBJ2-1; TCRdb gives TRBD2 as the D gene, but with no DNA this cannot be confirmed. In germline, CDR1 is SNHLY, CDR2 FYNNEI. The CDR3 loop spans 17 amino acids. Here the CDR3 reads CASSEPPPSGRDNEQFF.

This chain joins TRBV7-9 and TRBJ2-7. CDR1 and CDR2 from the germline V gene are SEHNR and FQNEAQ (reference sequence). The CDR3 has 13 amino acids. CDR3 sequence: CASTTTFFYEQYF. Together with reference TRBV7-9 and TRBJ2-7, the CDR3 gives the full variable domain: DTGVSQNPRHKITKRGQNVTFRCDPISEHNRLYWYRQTLGQGPEFLTYFQNEAQLEKSRLLSDRFSAERPKGSFSTLEIQRTEQGDSAMYLCASTTTFFYEQYFGPGTRLTVT.

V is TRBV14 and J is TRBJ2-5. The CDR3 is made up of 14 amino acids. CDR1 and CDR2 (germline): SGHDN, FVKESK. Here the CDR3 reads CASSQDYNQETQYF.

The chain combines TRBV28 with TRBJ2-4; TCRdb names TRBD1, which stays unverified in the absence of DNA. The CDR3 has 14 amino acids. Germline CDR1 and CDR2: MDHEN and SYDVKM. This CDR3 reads CASSPGQGKNIQYF.

The chain's CDR3 is CATRGDRYYEQYF. The chain uses TRBV28 and TRBJ2-7; absent DNA, TCRdb's TRBD1 call cannot be checked. This CDR3 has 13 residues. Germline V gives CDR1 MDHEN, CDR2 SYDVKM.

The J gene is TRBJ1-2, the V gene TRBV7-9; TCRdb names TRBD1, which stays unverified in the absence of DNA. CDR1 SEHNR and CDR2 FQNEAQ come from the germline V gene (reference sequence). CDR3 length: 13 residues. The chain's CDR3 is CASSPPFGYGYTF.

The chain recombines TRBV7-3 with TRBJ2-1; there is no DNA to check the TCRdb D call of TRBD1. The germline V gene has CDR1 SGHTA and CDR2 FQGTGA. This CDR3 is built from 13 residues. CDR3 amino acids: CASSSGQGYEQFF.

The CDR3 loop is CASREGQGPEQPQHF. The chain carries TRBV21-1 and TRBJ1-5; no DNA is available, so the TRBD1 call from TCRdb remains unchecked. TRBV21-1 is a documented pseudogene. This CDR3 contains 15 residues.

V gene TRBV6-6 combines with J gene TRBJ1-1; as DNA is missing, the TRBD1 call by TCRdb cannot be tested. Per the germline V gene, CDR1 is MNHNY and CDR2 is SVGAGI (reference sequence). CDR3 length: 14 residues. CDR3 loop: CASRFDRANTEAFF.

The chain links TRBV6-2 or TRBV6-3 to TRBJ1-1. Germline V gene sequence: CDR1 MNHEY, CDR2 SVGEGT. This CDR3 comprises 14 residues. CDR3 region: CASSYWTGSAEAFF.

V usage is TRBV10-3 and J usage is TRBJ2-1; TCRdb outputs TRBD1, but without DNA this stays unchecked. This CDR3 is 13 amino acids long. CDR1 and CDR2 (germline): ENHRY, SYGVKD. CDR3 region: CATSRQVLNEQFF.

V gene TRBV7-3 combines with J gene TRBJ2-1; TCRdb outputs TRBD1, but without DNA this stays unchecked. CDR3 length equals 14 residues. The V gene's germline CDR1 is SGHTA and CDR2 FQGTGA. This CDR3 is CASSLLQGTYEQFF.

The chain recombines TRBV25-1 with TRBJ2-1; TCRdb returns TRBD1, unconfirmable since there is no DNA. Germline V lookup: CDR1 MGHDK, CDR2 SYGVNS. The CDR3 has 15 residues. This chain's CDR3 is CASSQLETAYNEQFF.

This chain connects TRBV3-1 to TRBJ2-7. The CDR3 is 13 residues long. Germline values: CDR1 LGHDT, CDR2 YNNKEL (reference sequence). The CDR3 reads CASSHKLTYEQYF.

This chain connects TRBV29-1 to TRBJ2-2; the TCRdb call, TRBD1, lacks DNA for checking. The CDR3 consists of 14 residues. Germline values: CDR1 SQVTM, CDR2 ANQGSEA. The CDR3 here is CSAVGQGNTGELFF.

CDR3 loop: CASSNTSGGASWTQYF. The chain joins TRBV7-9 to TRBJ2-5; TCRdb selects TRBD2, and the lack of DNA leaves this call unchecked. The CDR3 totals 16 residues. Germline CDR1 SEHNR, CDR2 FQNEAQ (reference sequence). Complete variable domain (other parts from reference TRBV7-9 and TRBJ2-5): DTGVSQNPRHKITKRGQNVTFRCDPISEHNRLYWYRQTLGQGPEFLTYFQNEAQLEKSRLLSDRFSAERPKGSFSTLEIQRTEQGDSAMYLCASSNTSGGASWTQYFGPGTRLLVL.

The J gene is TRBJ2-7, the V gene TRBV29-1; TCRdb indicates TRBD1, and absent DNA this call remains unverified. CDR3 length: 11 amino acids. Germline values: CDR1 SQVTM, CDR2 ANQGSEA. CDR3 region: CSVSGQGGPRF.

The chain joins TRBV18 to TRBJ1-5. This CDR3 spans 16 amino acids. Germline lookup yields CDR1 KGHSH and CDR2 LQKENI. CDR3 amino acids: CASSPSESGSNQPQHF.

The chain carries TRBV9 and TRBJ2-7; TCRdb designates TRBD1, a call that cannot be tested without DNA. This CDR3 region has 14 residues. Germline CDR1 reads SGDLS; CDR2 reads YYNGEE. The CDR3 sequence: CANSFGTGLSEQYF.